One and the same sample provided the 6 T cell receptor beta chains below, sequenced in a study of OX40 agonist ivuxolimab in advanced cancers. Data came from immunoSEQ multiplex PCR; TCRdb stores just in-frame clones and leaves some out. Of roughly 92,000 clones listed, roughly nine tenths are singletons. The material was CD4+ or CD8+ T cells sorted from blood, obtained in a trial of the OX40 agonist ivuxolimab. These receptors were taken from an adult with an advanced solid tumor such as melanoma, head and neck, liver or kidney cancer.

V gene TRBV27 combines with J gene TRBJ1-4; D gene ambiguous. The CDR3 extends over 15 amino acids. The V gene lost 2 bases and the J gene lost 1 base, with 8 bases spanning the gap. Per the germline V gene, CDR1 is MNHEY and CDR2 is SMNVEV (reference sequence). The CDR3 protein is CASSLRTQTNEKLFF. In DNA form, the CDR3 reads TGTGCCAGCAGTTTACGGACCCAAACTAATGAAAAACTGTTTTTT.

This clone appeared once. The chain carries TRBV5-1 and TRBJ2-2; D assignment may be TRBD1 or TRBD2 (6 bases each). Trimming left V 2 bases short and J 8 bases short, with 13 bases between. Germline V gene data show CDR1 as SGHRS and CDR2 as YFSETQ. This CDR3 has 14 amino acids. As DNA, the CDR3 is TGCGCCAGCAGCTTTGGGCCGGGGGCAGGGGAGCTGTTTTTT. Translating it yields CASSFGPGAGELFF.

This rearrangement joins TRBV5-8 to TRBJ1-2; unclear D gene. V was trimmed by 3 bases and J by 6 bases, leaving 24 bases between them. This CDR3 is built from 17 residues. Germline values: CDR1 SGHTS, CDR2 YDEGEE. The CDR3 loop is CASSSPGDRVRRDGYTF. The CDR3 DNA reads as TGTGCCAGCAGCTCCCCCGGAGACCGAGTTAGAAGGGATGGCTACACCTTC.

The chain uses TRBV27 and TRBJ2-7; 7 bases map to TRBD2. This CDR3 is built from 14 residues. Germline assignment: CDR1 MNHEY and CDR2 SMNVEV (reference sequence). V gave up 8 bases and J gave up 0 bases; unmatched junction bases: 7. The DNA of the CDR3 is TGTGCCAGCGGGTTAGCGGGCCCCTCCTACGAGCAGTACTTC. Encoded protein: CASGLAGPSYEQYF.

The chain employs TRBV27 and TRBJ1-6, with 7 bases matching TRBD1. V lost 5 bases and J lost 6; bases outside the gene matches: 4. The CDR3 has 14 residues. Germline CDR1 reads MNHEY; CDR2 reads SMNVEV (reference sequence). CDR3 DNA: TGTGCCAGCAGTCCCGGGACAGCTAATTCACCCCTCCACTTT. Amino acids: CASSPGTANSPLHF.

This chain connects TRBV4-3 to TRBJ2-1; no reliable D call. This CDR3 has 15 amino acids. Germline values: CDR1 LGHNA, CDR2 YSLEER. V dropped 0 bases and J dropped 0 bases, with 6 bases sitting between them. CDR3 in amino acids: CASSQETGSYNEQFF. The CDR3 DNA sequence: TGCGCCAGCAGCCAAGAAACTGGCTCCTACAATGAGCAGTTCTTC.